The clone carrying this T cell receptor beta chain is medium-sized. Trimming shortened V by 6 bases and J by 4 bases, and 16 bases separated the two germline ends. The CDR3 sequence is 15 residues long. Per germline, CDR1 SNHLY and CDR2 FYNNEI. Libraries were prepared by immunoSEQ multiplex PCR; TCRdb keeps only in-frame clonotypes and omits some of them. The sample includes 55,000 to 90,000 clones, over 75% of them seen just once. The source of the sample is a study of control samples from healthy donors and cancer patients. Sequenced input: blood. This chain uses TRBV2 with TRBJ1-5; perhaps TRBD1 as D (5 bases). The source of this sequence is a man aged 45 to 65 in good health. CDR3 in amino acids: CASRTQGSRNQPQHF. CDR3 nucleotides: TGTGCCAGCAGAACTCAGGGTAGTCGGAATCAGCCCCAGCATTTT.